This is a list of T cell receptor beta chains from one sample in a study of blood T cell repertoires in COVID-19. TCRdb's table, derived via immunoSEQ multiplex PCR, lists solely in-frame clones and lacks some. The table has more than 200,000 clones, approximately 90% seen once. Material for sequencing was PBMCs or T cells enriched from blood (not recorded which). All receptors derive from a woman in her thirties who had recovered from COVID-19. CDR3s include the opening cysteine and the closing phenylalanine or tryptophan. Fields, in order: V gene, clone size, D gene, J gene, CDR3 DNA, CDR3 protein. D genes are given only for firm matches. Size is stated for part of the rows, as once, few or many counts, or as a class when the clone is expanded.

V gene: TRBV28; clone size: -; D gene: TRBD2; J gene: TRBJ2-1; CDR3 DNA: TGTGCCAGCAGTCCACTAGCGGGAGGTCCTGATGAGCAGTTCTTC; CDR3 protein: CASSPLAGGPDEQFF
V gene: TRBV18; clone size: -; D gene: -; J gene: TRBJ1-3; CDR3 DNA: TGTGCCAGCTCACCCTCGGGAGGCTCTGGAAACACCATATATTTT; CDR3 protein: CASSPSGGSGNTIYF
V gene: TRBV6-2/TRBV6-3; clone size: -; D gene: -; J gene: TRBJ2-7; CDR3 DNA: TGTGCCAGCAGCCAGCGGGCCCCCTACGAGCAGTACTTC; CDR3 protein: CASSQRAPYEQYF
V gene: TRBV28; clone size: -; D gene: -; J gene: TRBJ2-1; CDR3 DNA: TGTGCCAGCAGTACCCTTGGGGGGAATGAGCAGTTCTTC; CDR3 protein: CASSTLGGNEQFF
V gene: TRBV29-1; clone size: -; D gene: -; J gene: TRBJ1-1; CDR3 DNA: TGCAGCGTAACGGACAGGAACACTGAAGCTTTCTTT; CDR3 protein: CSVTDRNTEAFF
V gene: TRBV2; clone size: few; D gene: TRBD1; J gene: TRBJ1-1; CDR3 DNA: TGTGCCAGCAGAGGGTGGGACAGACTGAACACTGAAGCTTTCTTT; CDR3 protein: CASRGWDRLNTEAFF
V gene: TRBV7-3; clone size: -; D gene: -; J gene: TRBJ2-3; CDR3 DNA: TGTGCCAGCAGCCCATCCGGGACTAGCACAGATACGCAGTATTTT; CDR3 protein: CASSPSGTSTDTQYF
V gene: TRBV24-1; clone size: -; D gene: -; J gene: TRBJ2-1; CDR3 DNA: TGTGCCACCAGTGAGTACAGGAACAATGAGCAGTTCTTC; CDR3 protein: CATSEYRNNEQFF
V gene: TRBV4-3; clone size: -; D gene: TRBD2; J gene: TRBJ2-2; CDR3 DNA: TGCGCCAGCAGGCGGACTAGCGGGACGTCCGGGGAGCTGTTTTTT; CDR3 protein: CASRRTSGTSGELFF
V gene: TRBV11-3; clone size: -; D gene: TRBD2; J gene: TRBJ2-1; CDR3 DNA: TGTGCCAGCAGCTTGCTAGCGGGAGCGTACAATGAGCAGTTCTTC; CDR3 protein: CASSLLAGAYNEQFF
V gene: TRBV19; clone size: once; D gene: -; J gene: TRBJ1-6; CDR3 DNA: TGTGCCAGTAGTGAGGGAGGAGCATATAATTCACCCCTCCACTTT; CDR3 protein: CASSEGGAYNSPLHF
V gene: TRBV4-1; clone size: once; D gene: -; J gene: TRBJ1-2; CDR3 DNA: TGCGCCAGCAGCCGGGGACTACTGGAGGGGCCTGAAGGCTACACCTTC; CDR3 protein: CASSRGLLEGPEGYTF
V gene: TRBV28; clone size: few; D gene: TRBD2; J gene: TRBJ2-7; CDR3 DNA: TGTGCCAGCAGTTTAGCGGGAGAAATCTACGAGCAGTACTTC; CDR3 protein: CASSLAGEIYEQYF
V gene: TRBV28; clone size: -; D gene: TRBD2; J gene: TRBJ2-3; CDR3 DNA: TGTGCCAGCAGTTTTCGGGGGGGCTTTTCAGATACGCAGTATTTT; CDR3 protein: CASSFRGGFSDTQYF
V gene: TRBV9; clone size: -; D gene: -; J gene: TRBJ2-1; CDR3 DNA: TGTGCCAGCAGCGTAGCTCACCCAGTTTACAATGAGCAGTTCTTC; CDR3 protein: CASSVAHPVYNEQFF
V gene: TRBV19; clone size: -; D gene: -; J gene: TRBJ2-7; CDR3 DNA: TGTGCCAGTAGTACGCCTACAGGGCGACTCTCCTACGAGCAGTACTTC; CDR3 protein: CASSTPTGRLSYEQYF
V gene: TRBV5-1; clone size: -; D gene: -; J gene: TRBJ1-5; CDR3 DNA: TGCGCCAGCAGCCTTGGACAGAACTTAAATCAGCCCCAGCATTTT; CDR3 protein: CASSLGQNLNQPQHF
V gene: TRBV7-2; clone size: -; D gene: -; J gene: TRBJ2-1; CDR3 DNA: TGTGCCAGCAGCACTACTGAATACAATGAGCAGTTCTTC; CDR3 protein: CASSTTEYNEQFF
V gene: TRBV7-3; clone size: -; D gene: -; J gene: TRBJ2-6; CDR3 DNA: TGTGCCAGCAGCTTTGCCGGCCGGGAGAACGTCCTGACTTTC; CDR3 protein: CASSFAGRENVLTF
V gene: TRBV19; clone size: -; D gene: -; J gene: TRBJ1-1; CDR3 DNA: TGTGCCAGTAGTTTGGGGGGGAGGGCTGAAGCTTTCTTT; CDR3 protein: CASSLGGRAEAFF
V gene: TRBV10-3; clone size: -; D gene: TRBD2; J gene: TRBJ2-5; CDR3 DNA: TGTGCCATCAGAAAAACCCTGTTTAGCGGGCATCAAGAGACCCAGTACTTC; CDR3 protein: CAIRKTLFSGHQETQYF
V gene: TRBV28; clone size: -; D gene: -; J gene: TRBJ1-1; CDR3 DNA: TGTGCCAGCATTCGACCCGGGGGGGGGACTGAAGCTTTCTTT; CDR3 protein: CASIRPGGGTEAFF
V gene: TRBV27; clone size: -; D gene: TRBD1; J gene: TRBJ1-2; CDR3 DNA: TGTGCCAGCAGTTTAGGGACAGGGGGGCCCACCTATGGCTACACCTTC; CDR3 protein: CASSLGTGGPTYGYTF
V gene: TRBV11-2; clone size: -; D gene: TRBD1; J gene: TRBJ1-2; CDR3 DNA: TGTGCCAGCAGCTCCACCCGGACAGGTTGGGGAGACTATGGCTACACCTTC; CDR3 protein: CASSSTRTGWGDYGYTF
V gene: TRBV3-1/TRBV3-2; clone size: once; D gene: TRBD1; J gene: TRBJ1-2; CDR3 DNA: TGTGCCAGCAGCCAACGAAGAGGGGGCGAAGGCTATGGCTACACCTTC; CDR3 protein: CASSQRRGGEGYGYTF
V gene: TRBV7-3; clone size: -; D gene: -; J gene: TRBJ1-1; CDR3 DNA: TGTGCCAGCAGCCTCCGACAGGATGGCACTGAAGCTTTCTTT; CDR3 protein: CASSLRQDGTEAFF